A single sample gave rise to the 2 T cell receptor beta chains below, sequenced in a study of blood T cell repertoires in COVID-19. Using immunoSEQ multiplex PCR, the repertoire was profiled, and TCRdb retains in-frame clones only, with some absent. The data show almost 500,000 clones, less than 90% seen once. The sample comprised PBMCs or T cells enriched from blood (not recorded which). Receptors were obtained from an older woman who had recovered from COVID-19.

The V and J genes are TRBV6-1 and TRBJ2-3; perhaps TRBD2 as D (5 bases). V lost 3 bases and J lost 5, with 12 bases in between. Germline V gives CDR1 MNHNS, CDR2 SASEGT. This CDR3 contains 14 residues. CDR3 coding DNA: TGTGCCAGCAGTGAGCTAGCTATAATAGATACGCAGTATTTT. Its protein is CASSELAIIDTQYF.

This clone was picked up a small number of times. V is TRBV6-5 and J is TRBJ1-1; 10 nucleotides line up with TRBD1. V lost 6 bases, J lost 10 bases, and 5 bases stayed unmatched. There are 12 residues in the CDR3. CDR1 and CDR2 (germline): MNHEY, SVGAGI. CDR3 loop: CASRGQGLRAFF. The CDR3 DNA sequence: TGTGCCAGCAGGGGACAGGGGTTACGAGCTTTCTTT.